These T cell receptor beta chains were read from a single sample in a study of regulatory T cells in long-lasting Graves disease. Using its own MiXCR run on the multiplex PCR reads, TCRdb lists one record per CDR3 protein. This table has approximately 350,000 distinct CDR3 sequences, less than 30% appearing once. Specimen: peripheral blood mononuclear cells (PBMCs), collected when the disease was refractory, from a patient treated with antithyroid drugs. The origin of the receptors is a woman aged 35 to 49 with Graves disease. Each CDR3 is given without its conserved first and last residue. The order of the fields is V gene, J gene, clone size, CDR3 protein. For some rows the clone size is stated as once, few or many, or as a class when expanded; others skip it.

TRBV28	TRBJ2-7	many	ASSFRGPTGEQY
TRBV9	TRBJ2-5	few	ASSTGGSQETQY
TRBV6-1	TRBJ2-2	few	ASRGPALTNTGELF
TRBV19	TRBJ2-2	few	ASRIYREPNTGELF
TRBV28	TRBJ1-5	.	ASGGREGQPQH
TRBV19	TRBJ1-5	.	ASSMGRGGFGPQH
TRBV2	TRBJ1-4	many	ASSLETGSNEKLF
TRBV12-3/TRBV12-4	TRBJ2-2	many	ASSPWLAVNTGELF
TRBV6-1	TRBJ1-2	few	ASTQRTGNLYGYT
TRBV6-5	TRBJ2-3	few	ASSYLASETTDTQY
TRBV19	TRBJ2-7	few	ASSAEGTGENEQY
TRBV2	TRBJ1-1	.	ASSLRGFGTEAF
TRBV28	TRBJ1-2	once	ASKPDRVNGGGYT
TRBV3-1	TRBJ2-2	few	ASSHVGFTTGELF
TRBV28	TRBJ2-5	many	ASREGGMARETQY
TRBV27	TRBJ2-4	many	ASSPWGLTKNIQY
TRBV19	TRBJ1-1	.	ASSIAIHVQDEAF
TRBV20-1	TRBJ2-2	few	SAPINTGELF
TRBV2	TRBJ2-6	.	ASKQGSGANVLT
TRBV6-1	TRBJ2-1	.	ASRVGTSVKKSYNEQF
TRBV28	TRBJ1-5	.	ASSLRDRVPMPQH
TRBV27	TRBJ2-7	many	ASSRWGFYEQY
TRBV7-3	TRBJ1-1	.	ASSLYEGTEAF
TRBV2	TRBJ1-1	many	ASIAIWAGGNTEAF
TRBV12-3/TRBV12-4	TRBJ2-3	.	ASSLWGEITDTQY
TRBV11-2	TRBJ2-3	few	ASSWSSASTDTQY
TRBV28	TRBJ2-7	many	ASSPSKPSYEQY
TRBV4-1	TRBJ2-5	.	ASSQDQLQETQY
TRBV28	TRBJ1-3	many	ASSLTRSGNTIY
TRBV6-1	TRBJ1-6	few	ASSGGALNSPLH
TRBV30	TRBJ2-1	.	AWSLEANYNEQF
TRBV12-5	TRBJ2-2	.	ASGLGGTTGELF